Shown below are 21 T cell receptor beta chains from a single sample sequenced in a study of regulatory T cells in long-lasting Graves disease. Time point indicated: newly diagnosed GD, antithyroid drugs for less than 3 months. After RNA was extracted from PBMCs, the TCR library was made from it. To make TCR beta libraries, researchers used iRepertoire HTBI primers and Arm-PCR of CDR3 regions. TCRdb re-analysed the multiplex PCR reads in MiXCR, keeping a single row per CDR3 protein. This sample has 410,000 or so distinct CDR3 sequences, with about 15% found just once. This same sample was also taken into another study, of T cells in Graves' hyperthyroidism and ophthalmopathy.

This specimen was peripheral blood mononuclear cells (PBMCs), taken at new diagnosis, from a patient treated with antithyroid drugs. These receptor sequences come from a woman aged 25 to 45 with Graves disease.

This clonotype was counted many times. The rearrangement joins TRBV2 to TRBJ2-1, with 8 bases that match TRBD2. The CDR3 has 13 amino acids. Germline trimming cut 10 bases from V and 4 bases from J; bases unmatched to any gene: 6. The germline CDR1 and CDR2 sequences are SNHLY and FYNNEI. CDR3 DNA: TGTGCCACTGCCGGGGGGGGGTACAATGAGCAGTTCTTC. Translating gives CATAGGGYNEQFF. Full variable domain (outside the CDR3, taken from reference TRBV2 and TRBJ2-1): EPEVTQTPSHQVTQMGQEVILRCVPISNHLYFYWYRQILGQKVEFLVSFYNNEISEKSEIFDDQFSVERPDGSNFTLKIRSTKLEDSAMYFCATAGGGYNEQFFGPGTRLTVL.

This sequence joins TRBV6-2 or TRBV6-3 and TRBJ2-1, with D possibly TRBD2 on 5 matching bases. In germline, CDR1 is MNHEY, CDR2 SVGEGT. The CDR3 totals 15 residues. Trimming left V 0 bases short and J 2 bases short, with 8 bases between. The CDR3 reads CASSYSLAAYNEQFF. CDR3 DNA sequence: TGTGCCAGCAGTTACTCTCTAGCAGCCTACAATGAGCAGTTCTTC.

There are many counts of this clonotype. The rearrangement links TRBV20-1 to TRBJ1-1; D gene uncertain. The germline V gene has CDR1 DFQATT and CDR2 SNEGSKA (reference sequence). The CDR3 is made up of 13 amino acids. Trimming removed 2 bases from V and 5 bases from J, with 12 bases in between. The CDR3 coding sequence is TGCAGTGCTAGACCGACCGGCAGAACTGAAGCTTTCTTT. Amino acid sequence: CSARPTGRTEAFF.

The rearrangement joins TRBV24-1 to TRBJ1-5; D is possibly TRBD1 (6 bases). V was cut by 2 bases and J by 7 bases, with 11 bases left in between. From germline, CDR1 is KGHDR and CDR2 SFDVKD. The CDR3 spans 14 residues. The CDR3 coding sequence is TGTGCCACCAGTGATTCTACAGGGCGACAGCCCCAGCATTTT. Its protein is CATSDSTGRQPQHF.

This clonotype has ten or more counts. The chain combines TRBV27 with TRBJ2-5; maybe TRBD2 (6 bases). V gave up 3 bases and J gave up 4 bases, with 15 bases separating them. There are 15 residues in the CDR3. CDR1 MNHEY and CDR2 SMNVEV come from the germline V gene (reference sequence). This CDR3 reads CASSFSGIGGETQYF. The CDR3 nucleotides are TGTGCCAGCAGTTTTTCGGGGATCGGGGGAGAGACCCAGTACTTC.

In this sample, this clonotype turned up many times. The J gene is TRBJ2-5, the V gene TRBV27; TRBD2 agrees at 8 bases. There are 14 residues in the CDR3. Germline V lookup: CDR1 MNHEY, CDR2 SMNVEV (reference sequence). With V trimmed by 7 bases and J by 5 bases, 9 bases remained unmatched. Written as DNA, the CDR3 is TGTGCCAGCACAACGGGGGGGTTAAAGGAGACCCAGTACTTC. Translated, it gives CASTTGGLKETQYF.

The chain has TRBV7-9 and TRBJ1-5; D is ambiguous. Germline values: CDR1 SEHNR, CDR2 FQNEAQ (reference sequence). Trimming removed 6 bases from V and 0 bases from J, with 12 bases in between. The CDR3 totals 15 residues. DNA of the CDR3: TGTGCCAGCAGTCCCGTCGGTGATAGCAATCAGCCCCAGCATTTT. It yields the protein CASSPVGDSNQPQHF. Full variable domain (rest looked up from reference TRBV7-9 and TRBJ1-5): DTGVSQNPRHKITKRGQNVTFRCDPISEHNRLYWYRQTLGQGPEFLTYFQNEAQLEKSRLLSDRFSAERPKGSFSTLEIQRTEQGDSAMYLCASSPVGDSNQPQHFGDGTRLSIL.

This clonotype was observed many times. This chain connects TRBV2 to TRBJ2-3; D unclear. The CDR3 contains 11 residues. From germline, CDR1 is SNHLY and CDR2 FYNNEI. V was clipped by 0 bases and J by 7 bases, with 2 bases between them. CDR3 coding DNA: TGTGCCAGCAGTGAAGCCAATACGCAGTATTTT. Translated, it gives CASSEANTQYF. Full variable domain (outside the CDR3, taken from reference TRBV2 and TRBJ2-3): EPEVTQTPSHQVTQMGQEVILRCVPISNHLYFYWYRQILGQKVEFLVSFYNNEISEKSEIFDDQFSVERPDGSNFTLKIRSTKLEDSAMYFCASSEANTQYFGPGTRLTVL.

This rearrangement joins TRBV19 to TRBJ2-5; unclear D gene. The CDR3 covers 14 residues. From germline, CDR1 is LNHDA and CDR2 SQIVND (reference sequence). With 8 bases removed from V and 0 bases from J, the gap between germline ends came to 13 bases. DNA for the CDR3: TGTGCCAGTCGAATAAGTGGGTACCAAGAGACCCAGTACTTC. It translates to CASRISGYQETQYF.

This clonotype has a handful of counts. This rearrangement joins TRBV12-3 or TRBV12-4 to TRBJ1-5; 12 bases are shared with TRBD1. The CDR3 runs 14 residues. Trimming at V came to 6 bases and at J to 5 bases, leaving 2 bases not matched to a gene. CDR3 protein: CASRGTGGYQPQHF. The CDR3 DNA follows: TGTGCCAGCAGGGGGACAGGGGGCTATCAGCCCCAGCATTTT.

This clonotype was seen repeatedly, ten times or more. The genes are TRBV2 and TRBJ2-2; the D gene could be TRBD1 or TRBD2 (6 bases each). Trimming left V 7 bases short and J 4 bases short, with 16 bases between. The V gene's germline CDR1 is SNHLY and CDR2 FYNNEI. The CDR3 is 15 amino acids. The chain's CDR3 is CASINHKGGTGELFF. The CDR3 coding sequence is TGTGCCAGCATTAACCACAAGGGGGGCACCGGGGAGCTGTTTTTT.

This clonotype showed up just a few times. This rearrangement joins TRBV28 to TRBJ1-5; unclear D gene. The germline V gene encodes CDR1 MDHEN and CDR2 SYDVKM. The CDR3 loop spans 13 amino acids. V lost 4 bases to trimming and J lost 7 bases, with 11 bases between them. The CDR3 DNA reads TGTGCCAGCAGTTCGTCGTTGGAGCAGCCCCAGCATTTT. Its protein is CASSSSLEQPQHF. Full variable domain (rest looked up from reference TRBV28 and TRBJ1-5): DVKVTQSSRYLVKRTGEKVFLECVQDMDHENMFWYRQDPGLGLRLIYFSYDVKMKEKGDIPEGYSVSREKKERFSLILESASTNQTSMYLCASSSSLEQPQHFGDGTRLSIL.

This clonotype was recorded at least ten times. The V gene is TRBV5-1, the J gene TRBJ2-1; D gene ambiguous. CDR1 is SGHRS, CDR2 YFSETQ, per germline. There are 16 residues in the CDR3. V lost 0 bases and J 4 bases, leaving 14 bases between the germline ends. The CDR3: CASSLGDLGGYNEQFF. The CDR3 DNA sequence: TGCGCCAGCAGCTTGGGTGATCTGGGCGGTTACAATGAGCAGTTCTTC.

Concerning this clonotype itself: A far larger clone differs by one base, so this is likely a read error. The genes are TRBV11-2 and TRBJ2-7, with 10 nucleotides matching TRBD2. J gave up 7 bases and V 1 base, and 7 bases lay outside the gene matches. The CDR3 runs 15 residues. Germline assignment: CDR1 SGHAT and CDR2 FQNNGV. CDR3 residues: CASSLGGTSVNEQYF. The CDR3 DNA is TGTGCCAGCAGCTTAGGAGGGACTAGCGTTAATGAGCAGTACTTC.

This clonotype has just a few counts. The chain is built from TRBV19 and TRBJ2-3, with 9 bases matching TRBD2. The DNA end lines up better with TRBJ2-5; the J call may be wrong. Germline V lookup: CDR1 LNHDA, CDR2 SQIVND (reference sequence). This CDR3 has 14 amino acids. This CDR3 is CASSRRREGETQYF. In nucleotides, the CDR3 is TGTGCCAGTAGTAGGAGGCGGGAGGGAGAGACCCAGTACTTC.

This clonotype was picked up a small number of times. V usage is TRBV19 and J usage is TRBJ2-7; 8 nucleotides line up with TRBD1. Germline V lookup: CDR1 LNHDA, CDR2 SQIVND (reference sequence). The CDR3 sequence is 19 residues long. The ends lost 1 base at V and 2 bases at J; junction bases unmatched: 16. CDR3 DNA: TGTGCCAGTAGTATAGCCCCCTGGACAGGGTTAGCGGCCACCTACGAGCAGTACTTC. Encoded protein: CASSIAPWTGLAATYEQYF.

The chain uses TRBV3-1 and TRBJ2-7; the D gene is possibly TRBD2 (6 bases). This CDR3 region has 14 residues. The germline gives CDR1 LGHDT, CDR2 YNNKEL (reference sequence). Trimming left V 4 bases short and J 0 bases short, with 10 bases between. The CDR3 protein is CASSPRGYSYEQYF. CDR3 bases: TGTGCCAGCAGCCCCCGGGGGTACTCCTACGAGCAGTACTTC.

This clonotype was counted many times. This chain connects TRBV4-1 to TRBJ1-2; a weak D match, TRBD1 (6 bases). Germline loops: CDR1 MGHRA, CDR2 YSYEKL. V lost 2 bases and J 6 bases, leaving 13 bases between the germline ends. CDR3 length equals 14 residues. The CDR3 nucleotides are TGCGCCAGCAGCCAAATAGGGGGGGGCAATGGCTACACCTTC. Its protein is CASSQIGGGNGYTF.

The chain couples TRBV14 to TRBJ1-1; the D gene is possibly TRBD1 (6 bases). CDR3 length equals 14 residues. V was clipped by 3 bases and J by 5 bases, with 13 bases between them. Germline V gives CDR1 SGHDN, CDR2 FVKESK. The CDR3 DNA follows: TGTGCCAGCAGCCACCATACAGGGATTACTGAAGCTTTCTTT. Protein: CASSHHTGITEAFF. Complete variable domain (other parts from reference TRBV14 and TRBJ1-1): EAGVTQFPSHSVIEKGQTVTLRCDPISGHDNLYWYRRVMGKEIKFLLHFVKESKQDESGMPNNRFLAERTGGTYSTLKVQPAELEDSGVYFCASSHHTGITEAFFGQGTRLTVV.

A few counts support this clonotype. J is TRBJ2-7 and V is TRBV27; D is ambiguous. This CDR3 is 13 amino acids long. V lost 0 bases and J lost 3, with 6 bases in between. CDR1 is MNHEY, CDR2 SMNVEV, per germline (reference sequence). The CDR3 reads CASSLSAVYEQYF. In DNA, the CDR3 is TGTGCCAGCAGTTTATCGGCCGTCTACGAGCAGTACTTC.

Of note for this clonotype: A much larger clone is a single base away; this may be a read error. V and J are TRBV11-2 and TRBJ2-5, with TRBD2 matching 8 bases. The germline gives CDR1 SGHAT, CDR2 FQNNGV. The CDR3 has 17 residues. V trimming: 1 base; J trimming: 11 bases; junction bases outside the gene matches: 18. The CDR3 region is CASSLVSGAGVNNEQYF. DNA for the CDR3: TGTGCCAGCAGCTTAGTATCTGGAGCGGGAGTTAACAATGAGCAGTACTTC.